These 20 T cell receptor beta chains were all obtained from the same sample, sequenced in a study of CD8+CD57+ T cells in acquired aplastic anemia. Sequencing was done on patients that had shown CD8+CD57+ cell expansion by flow cytometry. Genomic DNA templated the TCR beta VDJ and CDR3 profiling. TCRdb reprocessed the reads via MiXCR and lists one record per CDR3 protein. The sample has about half a million distinct CDR3 sequences, about a third seen once. Sequencing used sorted CD4+, CD8+, or CD8+CD57+ T cells (not recorded which) from PBMCs. The receptor set was obtained from a human donor with aplastic anemia.

This sequence joins TRBV2 and TRBJ2-3; D perhaps matches TRBD1 (6 bases). The CDR3 loop spans 11 amino acids. Deletions cut 5 bases from V and 14 bases from J, with 14 bases between. Germline V gives CDR1 SNHLY, CDR2 FYNNEI. CDR3 nucleotide sequence: TGTGCCAGCAGTCCGGACAGACAGTCGTATTTT. Translation: CASSPDRQSYF.

The table lists this clonotype with many counts. The chain combines TRBV2 with TRBJ1-1; no clear D gene. Trimming removed 4 bases from V and 2 bases from J, with 11 bases in between. Germline V CDR1 and CDR2: SNHLY, FYNNEI. The CDR3 is 14 residues long. Here the CDR3 DNA reads TGTGCCAGCAGTGTGAGCATTTCTAACACTGAAGCTTTCTTT. This sequence encodes CASSVSISNTEAFF. Filled out from reference TRBV2 and TRBJ1-1, the complete variable domain reads EPEVTQTPSHQVTQMGQEVILRCVPISNHLYFYWYRQILGQKVEFLVSFYNNEISEKSEIFDDQFSVERPDGSNFTLKIRSTKLEDSAMYFCASSVSISNTEAFFGQGTRLTVV.

This clonotype was counted ten times or more. The CDR3 DNA sequence: TGTGCCAGCAGGGTCAACATTCAGTACTTC. Translated, it gives CASRVNIQYF. The chain joins TRBV2 to TRBJ2-4; no clear D gene. V was cut by 6 bases and J by 7 bases, with 4 bases left in between. CDR1 is SNHLY, CDR2 FYNNEI, per germline. The CDR3 totals 10 residues.

This rearrangement joins TRBV9 to TRBJ2-5; the D is unclear. The germline V and J ends were trimmed by 3 bases and 5 bases, with 14 bases remaining between them. Germline assignment: CDR1 SGDLS and CDR2 YYNGEE. The CDR3 loop spans 14 amino acids. The DNA for the CDR3 is TGTGCCAGCAGCGGTCATTCCCAGGCTGAGACCCAGTACTTC. Translation: CASSGHSQAETQYF.

This chain links TRBV19 with TRBJ2-1, with 7 bases identical to TRBD2. The V gene's germline CDR1 is LNHDA and CDR2 SQIVND (reference sequence). Unmatched junction bases numbered 6, after V lost 4 bases and J lost 0 bases. The CDR3 is 16 residues long. The CDR3 protein is CASSTKRGSSYNEQFF. CDR3 sequence (DNA): TGTGCCAGTAGTACCAAGCGGGGAAGCTCCTACAATGAGCAGTTCTTC.

At least ten counts were recorded for this clonotype. The rearrangement joins TRBV2 to TRBJ2-7, with TRBD2 as a possible D gene (5 bases). Trimming removed 7 bases from V and 5 bases from J, with 12 bases in between. The germline CDR1 and CDR2 sequences are SNHLY and FYNNEI. This CDR3 is 12 amino acids long. Written as DNA, the CDR3 is TGTGCCAGCATTACCCCCGGGGACGAGCAGTACTTC. Encoded protein: CASITPGDEQYF.

This clonotype was recorded at least ten times. This chain connects TRBV7-9 to TRBJ1-1; 8 bases map to TRBD1. Germline V gene sequence: CDR1 SEHNR, CDR2 FQNEAQ (reference sequence). Trimming cost V 1 base and J 3 bases; bases outside gene matches: 10. This CDR3 has 17 amino acids. Here the CDR3 DNA reads TGTGCCAGCAGCTTAGGGCAGGGGGCACGGGATGACACTGAAGCTTTCTTT. Translation: CASSLGQGARDDTEAFF.

The chain couples TRBV20-1 to TRBJ2-3; D remains ambiguous. Germline assignment: CDR1 DFQATT and CDR2 SNEGSKA (reference sequence). This CDR3 is built from 14 residues. The V gene lost 3 bases and the J gene lost 0 bases, with 10 bases spanning the gap. The CDR3: CSARAPDSTDTQYF. CDR3 sequence (DNA): TGCAGTGCTAGGGCCCCGGACAGCACAGATACGCAGTATTTT.

This clonotype was recorded at least ten times. The V gene is TRBV19, the J gene TRBJ1-6; D remains ambiguous. The germline gives CDR1 LNHDA, CDR2 SQIVND (reference sequence). The CDR3 is 14 residues long. The V gene lost 2 bases and the J gene lost 6 bases, with 8 bases spanning the gap. Here the CDR3 reads CASSINGINSPLHF. CDR3 DNA: TGTGCCAGTAGTATAAACGGTATTAATTCACCCCTCCACTTT.

J is TRBJ1-1 and V is TRBV2; 7 bases align to TRBD1. V was clipped by 6 bases and J by 11 bases; unmatched bases: 12. The germline gives CDR1 SNHLY, CDR2 FYNNEI. CDR3 length: 13 amino acids. CDR3 in DNA: TGTGCCAGCAGCCCGAGACAGGGTTTTGTCGCTTTCTTT. It yields the protein CASSPRQGFVAFF.

This clonotype showed up many times. The V call is TRBV2, the J call TRBJ2-7, with D uncertain. CDR3 length equals 11 residues. Per the germline V gene, CDR1 is SNHLY and CDR2 is FYNNEI. V was pared by 7 bases and J by 2 bases, with 6 bases between. This CDR3 is CASTVAYEQYF. The CDR3, as DNA: TGTGCCAGCACGGTGGCCTACGAGCAGTACTTC.

There are many counts of this clonotype. The chain links TRBV19 to TRBJ2-3; D call uncertain. The CDR3 is 12 residues long. The V gene lost 1 base and the J gene lost 6 bases, with 5 bases spanning the gap. Germline lookup yields CDR1 LNHDA and CDR2 SQIVND (reference sequence). DNA of the CDR3: TGTGCCAGTAGTATAGTGCCGGATACGCAGTATTTT. It yields the protein CASSIVPDTQYF. The whole variable domain, remainder taken from reference TRBV19 and TRBJ2-3, is DGGITQSPKYLFRKEGQNVTLSCEQNLNHDAMYWYRQDPGQGLRLIYYSQIVNDFQKGDIAEGYSVSREKKESFPLTVTSAQKNPTAFYLCASSIVPDTQYFGPGTRLTVL.

J is TRBJ2-1 and V is TRBV12-3 or TRBV12-4, with 11 nucleotides matching TRBD2. The CDR3 contains 16 residues. The V gene end was trimmed by 3 bases and the J gene end by 2 bases; junction bases not matched to a gene: 3. The DNA for the CDR3 is TGTGCCAGCAGTTTCCTTAGCGGGGGGGCCTACAATGAGCAGTTCTTC. It encodes CASSFLSGGAYNEQFF.

With regard to this clonotype: Its ends do not fully match the called genes, so a read error is possible. The gene calls are TRBV15 and TRBJ2-5; maybe TRBD1 (6 bases). The CDR3 covers 13 residues. CDR1 and CDR2 (germline): LNHNV, YYDKDF (reference sequence). In DNA, the CDR3 is TGTGCCGCCAGGCGAGGGGGACAAGAGACCCAGTACTTC. Protein sequence: CAARRGGQETQYF.

This clonotype was found a few times. Being one base from a much bigger clone, this may be a read error. The chain employs TRBV10-3 and TRBJ1-1; no clear D gene. This CDR3 is 13 amino acids long. Between the trimmed V and J ends, which lost 6 bases and 0 bases, there was a span of 8 bases. Germline V lookup: CDR1 ENHRY, CDR2 SYGVKD. CDR3 loop: CAIRWSMNTEAFF. The CDR3 DNA reads TGTGCCATCAGATGGAGTATGAACACTGAAGCTTTCTTT.

The chain carries TRBV24-1 and TRBJ1-2; TRBD1 matches 7 bases. The germline V gene encodes CDR1 KGHDR and CDR2 SFDVKD. This CDR3 region has 14 residues. The V segment lost 4 bases and the J segment 8 bases; nucleotides outside the gene matches: 9. The CDR3 DNA is TGTGCCACCAGTGAACCGGGACAGTTTCGAGGCTACACCTTC. This encodes CATSEPGQFRGYTF.

V usage is TRBV2 and J usage is TRBJ1-2; 10 bases fit TRBD1. The CDR3 loop spans 15 amino acids. The trim removed 1 base at V and 4 bases at J, leaving 3 bases unmatched. Germline V gene lookup returns CDR1 SNHLY and CDR2 FYNNEI. CDR3 loop: CASSEGQGARYGYTF. The DNA for the CDR3 is TGTGCCAGCAGTGAAGGACAGGGGGCCCGCTATGGCTACACCTTC.

This clonotype was detected ten times or more. The chain combines TRBV7-2 with TRBJ2-7; 7 nucleotides match TRBD1. The germline CDR1 and CDR2 sequences are SGHTA and FQGNSA. V lost 5 bases, J lost 5 bases, and 6 bases stayed unmatched. The length of the CDR3 is 13 residues. The CDR3 DNA reads as TGTGCCAGCAGCCTGACAGGGCGGCACGAGCAGTACTTC. This encodes CASSLTGRHEQYF. Drawing the rest from reference TRBV7-2 and TRBJ2-7, the complete variable domain is GAGVSQSPSNKVTEKGKDVELRCDPISGHTALYWYRQSLGQGLEFLIYFQGNSAPDKSGLPSDRFSAERTGGSVSTLTIQRTQQEDSAVYLCASSLTGRHEQYFGPGTRLTVT.

As regards this clonotype: A junction end diverges from the germline sequence, so it may reflect a read error. The genes are TRBV5-4 and TRBJ1-2; TRBD1 aligns across 8 bases. Germline V gene lookup returns CDR1 SGHNT and CDR2 YYREEE (reference sequence). The CDR3 has 14 amino acids. CDR3 sequence reads: CASSQVTGGYVYTF. CDR3 DNA sequence: TGTGCCAGCAGCCAGGTTACAGGGGGGTATGTCTACACCTTC.

V is TRBV10-3 and J is TRBJ2-3; D assignment may be TRBD1 or TRBD2 (6 bases each). The ends were cut back, 6 bases at V and 2 bases at J, with 18 bases in the middle. CDR1 and CDR2 from the germline V gene are ENHRY and SYGVKD. The CDR3 spans 16 residues. CDR3 amino acids: CAISAQGRGDTDTQYF. The CDR3 DNA is TGTGCCATCAGCGCCCAGGGGCGGGGTGACACAGATACGCAGTATTTT.